The TCR beta chain under discussion was sequenced for a study of cytomegalovirus exposure and HLA in healthy donors. Study-wide points: In a later analysis, V- and J-gene trimming of beta chains associated with a DCLRE1C missense variant, replicated independently. In vitro assays verified that three CMV-associated chains recognized CMV antigens specifically. According to the study, around 180 TCR beta chains were cytomegalovirus-associated.

With 10 bases removed from V and 1 base from J, the gap between germline ends came to 11 bases. Per the germline V gene, CDR1 is ENHRY and CDR2 is SYGVKD. The CDR3 loop spans 13 amino acids. This clone was counted only a few times. Its specificity is not known. This PCR relied on a set of 60 Vbeta primers and 13 Jbeta primers. Generated by immunoSEQ multiplex PCR, the TCRdb table keeps only in-frame clones and is missing some. The sample consists of some 150,000 clones, about 79% of them appearing once. This sequence originates from a male donor in good health and CMV-seronegative. The specimen was PBMCs. This sequence joins TRBV10-3 and TRBJ1-5; D call uncertain. For the CDR3, the DNA is TGTGCCACGGTAGGGAGAAGCAATCAGCCCCAGCATTTT. It yields the protein CATVGRSNQPQHF.